The 18 T cell receptor beta chains presented below share a single source sample, sequenced in a study of T cells in Graves' hyperthyroidism and ophthalmopathy. The source material, RNA transcripts, was used to amplify TCR beta CDR3 regions. HTBI primers drove first-round RT-PCR of the TCR CDR3. TCRdb re-called the multiplex PCR reads through MiXCR, storing one row per CDR3 protein. The sample holds roughly 290,000 distinct CDR3 sequences; more than 15% are singletons and the top ten take over 45%. The sample consisted of blood. These receptors were collected from a woman aged 55-75 years with Graves' ophthalmopathy.

In this sample, this clonotype turned up a few times. The chain combines TRBV5-4 with TRBJ2-5; D not certain. The CDR3 spans 15 residues. Trimming removed 0 bases from V and 1 base from J, with 10 bases in between. Germline CDR1 SGHNT, CDR2 YYREEE (reference sequence). CDR3 amino acids: CASSLGGESQETQYF. The CDR3 DNA follows: TGTGCCAGCAGCTTGGGCGGCGAGAGCCAAGAGACCCAGTACTTC.

This clonotype was found many times. This chain uses TRBV5-1 with TRBJ1-2; no clear D. This CDR3 has 14 amino acids. Germline values: CDR1 SGHRS, CDR2 YFSETQ. Trimming removed 6 bases from V and 2 bases from J, with 14 bases in between. CDR3 DNA: TGCGCCAGCACTCCTGACGCAGACAACTATGGCTACACCTTC. Protein sequence: CASTPDADNYGYTF.

In its sample, this clonotype was seen many times. The genes are TRBV18 and TRBJ1-1; 9 bases are shared with TRBD1. V gave up 3 bases and J gave up 6 bases; unmatched junction bases: 8. The CDR3 has 15 residues. Germline assignment: CDR1 KGHSH and CDR2 LQKENI. In DNA form, the CDR3 reads TGTGCCAGCTCACCGACTCACAGGGGGCAAGCTGAAGCTTTCTTT. Translation: CASSPTHRGQAEAFF.

This clonotype was counted a few times. The chain joins TRBV5-4 to TRBJ2-7; D gene unclear. The CDR3 has 14 residues. V was shortened by 7 bases and J by 0 bases, with 14 bases between the two germline ends. The V gene's germline CDR1 is SGHNT and CDR2 YYREEE (reference sequence). The CDR3 DNA is TGTGCCAGCGGGTCGAGCCAAAGCTCCTACGAGCAGTACTTC. This sequence encodes CASGSSQSSYEQYF.

This clonotype came up a few times. This rearrangement joins TRBV20-1 to TRBJ2-2; D not certain. With 0 bases removed from V and 4 bases from J, the gap between germline ends came to 12 bases. From germline, CDR1 is DFQATT and CDR2 SNEGSKA (reference sequence). The CDR3 is 15 amino acids. CDR3 in amino acids: CSARDFQARTGELFF. The CDR3 bases are TGCAGTGCTAGAGATTTCCAGGCGCGCACCGGGGAGCTGTTTTTT.

This clonotype was found many times. In DNA, the CDR3 is TGTGCCAGCAGCTCCCGTGACGGGGAGCTGTTTTTT. Its translation: CASSSRDGELFF. The V gene is TRBV7-3, the J gene TRBJ2-2; no firm D call. V was pared by 4 bases and J by 7 bases, with 7 bases between. The CDR3 sequence is 12 residues long. The germline V gene has CDR1 SGHTA and CDR2 FQGTGA.

A note on this clonotype: The germline gene is not matched at one end of the junction; a read error may be the cause. The CDR3 is CSAREREGRIF. The CDR3 DNA reads TGCAGTGCCCGTGAGCGGGAGGGTAGGATCTTC. This chain joins TRBV20-1 and TRBJ2-1; 10 nucleotides line up with TRBD2. CDR1 and CDR2 (germline): DFQATT, SNEGSKA (reference sequence). There are 11 residues in the CDR3.

Ten or more counts support this clonotype. The V gene is TRBV4-3, the J gene TRBJ2-2; weak D call: TRBD1 (6 bases). There are 16 residues in the CDR3. Germline V gene sequence: CDR1 LGHNA, CDR2 YSLEER. V lost 0 bases, J lost 3 bases, and 11 bases lay in between. In nucleotides, the CDR3 is TGCGCCAGCAGCCAAGAGGTGGGACAATACACCGGGGAGCTGTTTTTT. Encoded protein: CASSQEVGQYTGELFF.

A few counts support this clonotype. A much larger clone lies one base from this, so it may be a read error. J is TRBJ2-5 and V is TRBV3-1, with a possible D match to TRBD1 (6 bases). Germline V gene data show CDR1 as LGHDT and CDR2 as YNNKEL (reference sequence). This CDR3 is built from 15 residues. The CDR3 loop reads CASSRGTGSQEAQYF. The CDR3 nucleotides are TGTGCCAGCAGCCGAGGAACAGGGAGCCAAGAGGCCCAGTACTTC.

This clonotype came up many times. CDR3 sequence (DNA): TGTGCCAGCAGCTTAGGAGTGGACAGGGGATCCTACGAGCAGTACTTC. Its protein is CASSLGVDRGSYEQYF. This chain uses TRBV7-9 with TRBJ2-7, with TRBD1 identical over 9 bases. This CDR3 region has 16 residues. V dropped 1 base and J dropped 1; count of bases not matched to a gene: 5. Germline CDR1 is SEHNR and CDR2 is FQNEAQ (reference sequence).

The genes are TRBV10-3 and TRBJ1-5, with TRBD1 identical over 9 bases. Germline values: CDR1 ENHRY, CDR2 SYGVKD. Trimming removed 4 bases from V and 1 base from J; junction bases left unmatched: 2. CDR3 length equals 15 residues. CDR3 sequence (DNA): TGTGCCATCAGTGGGGGACAGGGAAGCAATCAGCCCCAGCATTTT. This gives the protein CAISGGQGSNQPQHF.

The rearrangement links TRBV4-1 to TRBJ1-3; D not resolved. The V end was cut by 0 bases, the J end by 9 bases, with 6 bases between. This CDR3 is 12 amino acids long. CDR1 MGHRA and CDR2 YSYEKL come from the germline V gene. CDR3 sequence: CASSQDQVTIYF. CDR3 in DNA: TGCGCCAGCAGCCAAGACCAGGTCACCATATATTTT.

The genes are TRBV3-1 and TRBJ1-5; 7 bases align to TRBD1. V lost 4 bases to trimming and J lost 1 base; unmatched junction nucleotides: 10. The CDR3 has 17 residues. Germline V gives CDR1 LGHDT, CDR2 YNNKEL (reference sequence). CDR3 sequence (DNA): TGTGCCAGCAGCCTGGGCACAGGGGCTCGGAGCAATCAGCCCCAGCATTTT. It encodes CASSLGTGARSNQPQHF.

V and J are TRBV10-3 and TRBJ2-2, with 9 nucleotides matching TRBD1. CDR3 size: 18 residues. After removal of 9 bases from V and 0 bases from J, the junction contained 14 bases not matched to a gene. The germline V gene has CDR1 ENHRY and CDR2 SYGVKD. The CDR3 sequence: CAIRPGQGPSANTGELFF. The CDR3 DNA reads TGTGCCATTAGACCGGGACAGGGACCTTCGGCGAACACCGGGGAGCTGTTTTTT.

The V and J genes are TRBV20-1 and TRBJ2-1, with D possibly TRBD2 on 7 matching bases. The CDR3 consists of 15 residues. Trimming left V 0 bases short and J 6 bases short, with 15 bases between. Per germline, CDR1 DFQATT and CDR2 SNEGSKA (reference sequence). CDR3 loop: CSAREGASGRNEQFF. DNA of the CDR3: TGCAGTGCTAGAGAGGGGGCTAGCGGACGCAATGAGCAGTTCTTC.

This clonotype occurred many times. The chain combines TRBV27 with TRBJ2-7; TRBD1 aligns across 8 bases. J lost 2 bases, V lost 5 bases, and 8 bases had no gene match. CDR3 length: 15 amino acids. Germline V CDR1 and CDR2: MNHEY, SMNVEV (reference sequence). CDR3 protein: CASSLRTGLAYEQYF. CDR3 coding DNA: TGTGCCAGCAGTCTTCGGACAGGGCTCGCCTACGAGCAGTACTTC.

This clonotype came up a few times. The rearrangement links TRBV5-6 to TRBJ1-5; D call uncertain. Germline-derived CDR1 and CDR2 are SGHDT and YYEEEE. The CDR3 has 16 residues. Trimming took 1 base from V and 5 from J, leaving 16 bases between them. Here the CDR3 reads CASSLSFRGFDQPQHF. The CDR3 bases are TGTGCCAGCAGCTTGTCGTTTAGAGGTTTTGATCAGCCCCAGCATTTT.

This clonotype has ten or more counts. This chain connects TRBV3-1 to TRBJ2-7, with D perhaps TRBD1 or TRBD2 (5 bases each). The length of the CDR3 is 15 residues. Germline CDR1 LGHDT, CDR2 YNNKEL (reference sequence). Trimming pared 1 base from V and 3 bases from J, leaving 13 bases between. For the CDR3, the DNA is TGTGCCAGCAGCCAAGGTCCGGGGACCCACTACGAGCAGTACTTC. This gives the protein CASSQGPGTHYEQYF.